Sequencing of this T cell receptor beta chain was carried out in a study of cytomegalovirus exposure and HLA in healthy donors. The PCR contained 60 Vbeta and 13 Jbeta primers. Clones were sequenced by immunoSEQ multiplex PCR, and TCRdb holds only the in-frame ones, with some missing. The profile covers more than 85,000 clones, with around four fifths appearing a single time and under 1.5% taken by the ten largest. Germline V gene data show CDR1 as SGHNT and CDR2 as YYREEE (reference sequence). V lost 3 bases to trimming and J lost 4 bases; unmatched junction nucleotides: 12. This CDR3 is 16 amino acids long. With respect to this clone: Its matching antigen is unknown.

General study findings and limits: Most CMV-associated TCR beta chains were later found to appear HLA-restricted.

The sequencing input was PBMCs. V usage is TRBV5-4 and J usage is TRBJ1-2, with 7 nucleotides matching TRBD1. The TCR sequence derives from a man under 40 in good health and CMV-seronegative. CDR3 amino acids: CASSSPSDRDSYGYTF. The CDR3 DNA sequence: TGTGCCAGCAGCTCGCCAAGTGACAGGGACTCCTATGGCTACACCTTC.